Presented here are 3 T cell receptor beta chains from one specimen sequenced in a study of cytomegalovirus exposure and HLA in healthy donors. Primers for the PCR totalled 60 Vbeta and 13 Jbeta. Some clones are missing from TCRdb's copy, which holds only in-frame ones; the method was immunoSEQ multiplex PCR. The sample includes approximately 210,000 clones, 85% to 90% seen only once; the top ten take roughly 1.8%. Source material: PBMCs. The receptors come from a woman aged 18-29 years in good health and CMV-seronegative.

This clone occurred a few times. V and J are TRBV19 and TRBJ1-3, with 7 bases lining up with TRBD1. After removal of 6 bases from V and 1 base from J, the junction contained 18 bases not matched to a gene. CDR1 LNHDA and CDR2 SQIVND come from the germline V gene (reference sequence). The CDR3 is 19 amino acids. The CDR3 DNA follows: TGTGCCAGTAGCCCATCCGCGGCAGGGACAGTTGGGTCTGGAAACACCATATATTTT. This sequence encodes CASSPSAAGTVGSGNTIYF.

About this clone itself: A read error is likely, as this CDR3 ends without the conserved phenylalanine or tryptophan. It is unclear where the CDR3 begins or ends on the DNA, so no DNA is shown, and the CDR3 is as TCRdb lists it. The J gene is TRBJ2-7, the V gene TRBV28; the tabulated D call, TRBD2, remains unverified against the DNA. The CDR3 spans 10 residues, counting both ends. The germline gives CDR1 MDHEN, CDR2 SYDVKM. The CDR3 loop reads CATKTSGLSL.

The V call is TRBV27, the J call TRBJ2-7; unclear D gene. The V gene lost 3 bases and the J gene lost 2 bases, with 8 bases spanning the gap. This CDR3 is built from 13 residues. CDR1 is MNHEY and CDR2 is SMNVEV in the germline V gene (reference sequence). The CDR3 DNA reads TGTGCCAGCAGTTTTAACAGCCCCTACGAGCAGTACTTC. It encodes CASSFNSPYEQYF.